The present entry profiles one T cell receptor (beta chain) with its context. This specimen comes from a study of response to subunit inactivated influenza vaccine. TCRdb used MiXCR to reprocess the RT-PCR reads, holding one entry per CDR3 protein. The sample has under 200,000 distinct CDR3 sequences, around 9.9% seen once. The ends lost 0 bases at V and 1 base at J; junction bases unmatched: 4. This CDR3 is built from 17 residues. CDR1 is KGHDR, CDR2 SFDVKD, per germline. This clonotype was obtained from a man in his fifties or sixties who received an inactivated influenza vaccine. The sample consisted of non-naive T cells sorted from PBMCs, taken about 40 days after vaccination. The chain has TRBV24-1 and TRBJ2-2; 7 positions agree with TRBD1. CDR3 coding DNA: TGTGCCACCAGTGATTTGAGCAGGGGGAGGAACACCGGGGAGCTGTTTTTT. Protein product: CATSDLSRGRNTGELFF.